This is a list of T cell receptor beta chains from one sample in a study of shared clonotypes between healthy human individuals. The method was immunoSEQ multiplex PCR; TCRdb's version includes in-frame clones alone and lacks a portion of them. The profile shows some 500,000 clones, 79% of them singletons. The sample comprised PBMCs. The receptor set was obtained from a woman in her thirties or forties in good health. Some clones in this sample may be carry-over from other donors' samples. CDR3s include the opening cysteine and the closing phenylalanine or tryptophan. D genes are given only for firm matches. Only part of the rows carry a size: once, few, many, or a class if the clone is expanded.

J gene	V gene	D gene	clone size	CDR3 DNA	CDR3 protein
TRBJ2-1	TRBV7-3	NA	NA	TGTGCCAGCAGCTCCCTCGGGGGAACCTACAATGAGCAGTTCTTC	CASSSLGGTYNEQFF
TRBJ2-2	TRBV30	NA	NA	TGTGCCTGGAGTTACAGGGAAAGGAACACCGGGGAGCTGTTTTTT	CAWSYRERNTGELFF
TRBJ2-7	TRBV7-2	NA	NA	TGTGCCAGCAGCTATACAGGGTTTTCGGGCGAGCAGTACTTC	CASSYTGFSGEQYF
TRBJ2-1	TRBV7-3	TRBD2	once	TGTGCCAGCAGCTTGGGAGCGGGAGCTGAGCAGTTCTTC	CASSLGAGAEQFF
TRBJ2-3	TRBV7-3	NA	NA	TGTGCCAGCAGCGCACTTCTGGGTGGCACAGATACGCAGTATTTT	CASSALLGGTDTQYF
TRBJ1-2	TRBV29-1	NA	NA	TGCAGCGTTCCTCTCGACTCCCGCTATGGCTACACCTTC	CSVPLDSRYGYTF
TRBJ1-5	TRBV5-5	NA	NA	TGTGCCAGCAGCTTGGTACCCCTTGAGACCCAGCATTTT	CASSLVPLETQHF
TRBJ2-7	TRBV29-1	TRBD1	NA	TGCAGCGTTGAGTCCACAGGGGAAGGCTACGAGCAGTACTTC	CSVESTGEGYEQYF
TRBJ2-5	TRBV14	NA	NA	TGTGCCAGCAGCCAACTCACTAAAGAGACCCAGTACTTC	CASSQLTKETQYF
TRBJ1-1	TRBV18	TRBD1	NA	TGTGCCAGCTCACAAAATCAGGGGGGCGACACTGAAGCTTTCTTT	CASSQNQGGDTEAFF
TRBJ2-7	TRBV4-3	TRBD1	NA	TGCGCCAGCAGCCAAGATGGGAGCCGGGACAGGGATTCCTACGAGCAGTACTTC	CASSQDGSRDRDSYEQYF
TRBJ2-7	TRBV19	TRBD2	once	TGTGCCAGTAGCACCGGACTAGCGGGAACCTACGAGCAGTACTTC	CASSTGLAGTYEQYF
TRBJ2-3	TRBV5-1	NA	once	TGCGCCAGCAGCTTTGCTAGCACAGATACGCAGTATTTT	CASSFASTDTQYF
TRBJ2-4	TRBV2	TRBD2	NA	TGTGCCAGCAGTGAACTGGCTAGCGGGGGCATTCAGTACTTC	CASSELASGGIQYF
TRBJ1-2	TRBV19	TRBD1	few	TGTGCCAGCGGGACAGGATTTAACTATGGCTACACCTTC	CASGTGFNYGYTF
TRBJ1-2	TRBV6-6	NA	NA	TGTGCCAGCAGTACCCCTGCACTGAACTATGGCTACACCTTC	CASSTPALNYGYTF
TRBJ1-2	TRBV11-2	NA	NA	TGTGCCAGCAGCCCCTCCGGGACTTCCAATGGCTACACCTTC	CASSPSGTSNGYTF
TRBJ2-7	TRBV5-4	NA	once	TGTGCCAGCACCAGGGATCCCAATCACGAGCAGTACTTC	CASTRDPNHEQYF
TRBJ2-7	TRBV18	NA	NA	TGTGCCAGCTCAGTCTTGGGGCCCTACGAGCAGTACTTC	CASSVLGPYEQYF
TRBJ1-1	TRBV6-4	NA	NA	TGTGCCAGCAGTTACTCTCGGGCAGAAAAGAACACTGAAGTTTTCTTT	CASSYSRAEKNTEVFF
TRBJ2-7	TRBV29-1	NA	NA	TGCAGCGTTGTGGTCGGAGGGGGCGAGCAATACTTC	CSVVVGGGEQYF
TRBJ2-7	TRBV5-6	TRBD2	NA	TGTGCCAGCAGCCTCGCCGGGACTAAGGGCGAGCAGTACTTC	CASSLAGTKGEQYF
TRBJ2-1	TRBV7-8	TRBD2	NA	TGTGCCAGCAGCTCGTCCGGGACTAGCGGGAGATATGAGCAGTTCTTC	CASSSSGTSGRYEQFF
TRBJ1-2	TRBV30	NA	NA	TGTGCCTGGAGCGGCAAAGGTGGCGCAGGGGGCTACACCTTC	CAWSGKGGAGGYTF
TRBJ2-1	TRBV7-3	NA	NA	TGTGCCAGCAGCTTACTAGGTTACAATGAGCAGTTCTTC	CASSLLGYNEQFF
TRBJ1-5	TRBV21-1	NA	once	TGTGCCAGCACACAGAGACAGGGACGAAATCAGCCCCAGCATTTT	CASTQRQGRNQPQHF
TRBJ2-1	TRBV7-8	NA	NA	TGTGCCAGCAGCCCTTCCACTAGCTACAATGAGCAGTTCTTC	CASSPSTSYNEQFF
TRBJ2-1	TRBV9	NA	NA	TGTGCCAGCAGCGTAGAGGGCGGGGTAGTGGCTGAGCAGTTCTTC	CASSVEGGVVAEQFF
TRBJ2-3	TRBV6-1	NA	NA	TGTGCCAGCAGTGAAGGGGGAGCACGCACAGATACGCAGTATTTT	CASSEGGARTDTQYF
TRBJ1-4	TRBV6-1	NA	NA	TGTGCCAGCAGTGAATTGAGGGGCGGTGAAAAACTGTTTTTT	CASSELRGGEKLFF
TRBJ2-5	TRBV10-2	TRBD2	many	TGCGCCAGTAGACTAGCGGGAGGATCAGAGACCCAGTACTTC	CASRLAGGSETQYF
TRBJ1-2	TRBV6-5	TRBD1	NA	TGTGCCAGCAGCCTAGGACAGGGGGCGTCCTATGGCTACACCTTC	CASSLGQGASYGYTF
TRBJ2-2	TRBV28	NA	NA	TGTGCCAGCAGCCGTCCGACAGGCAACACCGGGGAGCTGTTTTTT	CASSRPTGNTGELFF
TRBJ1-1	TRBV7-2	NA	NA	TGTGCCAGCAGCAAGGGGGGACTCCGTCTTGTCACTGAAGCTTTCTTT	CASSKGGLRLVTEAFF
TRBJ2-2	TRBV11-1	TRBD2	NA	TGTGCCAGCAGCCCAGGCCCGGGACTAGCGGAGAGGGCCGGGGAGCTGTTTTTT	CASSPGPGLAERAGELFF
TRBJ2-5	TRBV7-3	NA	NA	TGTGCCAGCAGCTTAACCCGTGAAGAGACCCAGTACTTC	CASSLTREETQYF
TRBJ1-1	TRBV30	NA	NA	TGTGCCTGGAGGGGGGCAGGATTCACTGAAGCTTTCTTT	CAWRGAGFTEAFF
TRBJ2-7	TRBV7-8	TRBD1	NA	TGTGCCAGCAGCTTAAGGACAGGTTTCTACGAGCAGTACTTC	CASSLRTGFYEQYF
TRBJ2-7	TRBV7-6	TRBD2	few	TGTGCCAGCAGCTTGGGGACTAGCGGGACCTACGAGCAGTACTTC	CASSLGTSGTYEQYF
TRBJ2-5	TRBV10-3	TRBD2	NA	TGTGCCATCAGGGGGACTAGCGGGTCCCAAGAGACCCAGTACTTC	CAIRGTSGSQETQYF
TRBJ1-4	TRBV7-8	NA	NA	TGTGCCAGCAGCACCAGGGTACCAACTAATGAAAAACTGTTTTTT	CASSTRVPTNEKLFF
TRBJ1-5	TRBV10-1	TRBD1	NA	TGCGCCAGCAGTGAGTTCGGGACAGGGAGTAGCAATCAGCCCCAGCATTTT	CASSEFGTGSSNQPQHF
TRBJ2-1	TRBV30	TRBD2	few	TGTGCCTGGAGTCGGTCGGGACTACGCTACAATGAGCAGTTCTTC	CAWSRSGLRYNEQFF
TRBJ2-5	TRBV2	TRBD2	NA	TGTGCCAGCAAGAGGGGACTAGCGGGAGGTAAGCAGTACTTC	CASKRGLAGGKQYF
TRBJ1-1	TRBV14	NA	NA	TGTGCCAGCAGCCAAGTCGGGCAGGGACTCGTCGCTTTCTTT	CASSQVGQGLVAFF
TRBJ1-2	TRBV5-6	TRBD1	few	TGTGCCAGCAGCGTAAACAGGGGCGCGAGAGGCTACACCTTC	CASSVNRGARGYTF
TRBJ2-1	TRBV7-7	NA	once	TGTGCCAGCAGCCCCCGCCGCGTAAACTACAATGAGCAGTTCTTC	CASSPRRVNYNEQFF
TRBJ1-1	TRBV7-9	NA	NA	TGTGCCAGCAGCTTAATTCGAACCGAGAGCGTGAACACTGAAGCTTTCTTT	CASSLIRTESVNTEAFF
TRBJ1-1	TRBV27	NA	NA	TGTGCCAGCAGTCTAAGTGGGGTGCTTGGGAACACTGAAGCTTTCTTT	CASSLSGVLGNTEAFF